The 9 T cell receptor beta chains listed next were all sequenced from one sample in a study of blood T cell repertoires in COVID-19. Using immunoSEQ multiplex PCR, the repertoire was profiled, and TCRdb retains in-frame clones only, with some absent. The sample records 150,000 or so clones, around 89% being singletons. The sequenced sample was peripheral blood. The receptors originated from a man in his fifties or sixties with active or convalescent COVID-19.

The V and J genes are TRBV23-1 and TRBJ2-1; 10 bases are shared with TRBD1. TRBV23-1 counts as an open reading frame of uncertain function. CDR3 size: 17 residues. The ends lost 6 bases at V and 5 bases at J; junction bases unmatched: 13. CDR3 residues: CASSHYTGTGANNEQFF. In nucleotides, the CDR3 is TGCGCCAGCAGCCATTATACCGGGACAGGGGCTAACAATGAGCAGTTCTTC.

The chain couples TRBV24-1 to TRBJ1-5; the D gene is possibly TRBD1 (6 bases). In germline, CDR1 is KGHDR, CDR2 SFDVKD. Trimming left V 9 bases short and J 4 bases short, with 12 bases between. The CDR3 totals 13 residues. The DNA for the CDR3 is TGTGCCACCGCTCGGACAGCAAATCAGCCCCAGCATTTT. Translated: CATARTANQPQHF.

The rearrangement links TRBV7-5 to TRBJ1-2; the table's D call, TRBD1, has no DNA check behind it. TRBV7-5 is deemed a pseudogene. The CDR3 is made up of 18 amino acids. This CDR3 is CVRSIVDRLSRVYYGYTF. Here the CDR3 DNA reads TGTGTCAGAAGCATAGTGGACAGGCTAAGCAGGGTGTACTATGGCTACACCTTC.

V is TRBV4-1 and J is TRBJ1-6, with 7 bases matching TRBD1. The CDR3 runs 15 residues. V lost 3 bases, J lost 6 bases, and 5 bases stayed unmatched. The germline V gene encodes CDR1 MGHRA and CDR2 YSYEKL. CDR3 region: CASSHGTALNSPLHF. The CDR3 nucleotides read TGCGCCAGCAGCCACGGGACAGCGCTTAATTCACCCCTCCACTTT.

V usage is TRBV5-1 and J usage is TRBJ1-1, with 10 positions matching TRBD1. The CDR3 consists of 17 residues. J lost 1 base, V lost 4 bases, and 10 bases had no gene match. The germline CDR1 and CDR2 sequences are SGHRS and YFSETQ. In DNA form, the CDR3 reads TGCGCCAGCAGCGTGTCCCGGGACAGGGGCCAGAACACTGAAGCTTTCTTT. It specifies CASSVSRDRGQNTEAFF.

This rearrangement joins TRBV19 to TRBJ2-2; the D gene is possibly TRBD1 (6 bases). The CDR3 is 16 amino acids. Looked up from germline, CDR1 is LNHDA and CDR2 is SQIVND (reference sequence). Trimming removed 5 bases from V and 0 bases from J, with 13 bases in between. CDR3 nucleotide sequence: TGTGCCAGTAGTGTCAGCGGACAGTCGAACACCGGGGAGCTGTTTTTT. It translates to CASSVSGQSNTGELFF.

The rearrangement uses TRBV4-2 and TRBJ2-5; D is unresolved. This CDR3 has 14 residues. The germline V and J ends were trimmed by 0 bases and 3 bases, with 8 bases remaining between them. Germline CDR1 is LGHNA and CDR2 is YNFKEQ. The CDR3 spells CASSQDGQKETQYF. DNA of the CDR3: TGTGCCAGCAGCCAAGATGGCCAGAAAGAGACCCAGTACTTC.

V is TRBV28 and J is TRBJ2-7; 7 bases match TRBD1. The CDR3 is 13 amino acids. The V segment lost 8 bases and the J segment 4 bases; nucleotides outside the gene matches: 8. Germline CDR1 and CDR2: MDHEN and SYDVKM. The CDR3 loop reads CASSRGFGYEQYF. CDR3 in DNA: TGTGCCAGCTCCAGGGGGTTTGGTTACGAGCAGTACTTC.

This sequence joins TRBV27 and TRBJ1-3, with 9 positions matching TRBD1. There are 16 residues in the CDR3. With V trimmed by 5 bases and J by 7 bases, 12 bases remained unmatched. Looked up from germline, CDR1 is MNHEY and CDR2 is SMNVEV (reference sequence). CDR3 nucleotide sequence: TGTGCCAGCAGTCCCAGTCCCGGGACAGGGTTGAACACCATATATTTT. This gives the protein CASSPSPGTGLNTIYF.